The 20 T cell receptor beta chains presented below share a single source sample, sequenced in a study of T cell responses to AZD1222 COVID-19 vaccine. The table came from immunoSEQ multiplex PCR; TCRdb's copy has only in-frame clones and leaves some out. The data show fewer than 150,000 clones, more than 75% seen once. The material was peripheral blood, obtained 28 days after the second AZD1222 dose. The receptors originated from an adult who received the AZD1222 COVID-19 vaccine.

The rearrangement links TRBV4-3 to TRBJ1-4; D ambiguous. The V and J ends lost 1 base and 5 bases respectively, with 14 bases between them. Germline-derived CDR1 and CDR2 are LGHNA and YSLEER. This CDR3 is 16 amino acids long. CDR3 coding DNA: TGCGCCAGCAGCCAAGCTTGGACGGACGGGAATGAAAAACTGTTTTTT. Its translation: CASSQAWTDGNEKLFF.

This chain uses TRBV2 with TRBJ2-3, with 11 bases that match TRBD2. The junction had 13 bases not matched to a gene; V was cut back by 1 base and J by 13 bases. The CDR3 consists of 16 residues. CDR1 and CDR2 (germline): SNHLY, FYNNEI. CDR3 DNA sequence: TGTGCCAGCAGTGAAGGCGCCCCTCTAGCGGGAGGACTCAAGTATTTT. Amino acid sequence: CASSEGAPLAGGLKYF.

The gene calls are TRBV12-3 or TRBV12-4 and TRBJ1-1; D is uncertain. V was trimmed by 2 bases and J by 6 bases, leaving 10 bases between them. This CDR3 comprises 13 residues. CDR3 amino acids: CASSLPPAPEAFF. The CDR3 nucleotides are TGTGCCAGCAGTTTACCCCCAGCGCCTGAAGCTTTCTTT.

This rearrangement joins TRBV7-2 to TRBJ1-1, with 7 bases matching TRBD1. The CDR3 is made up of 14 amino acids. Trimming took 3 bases from V and 0 from J; bases not matched to a gene: 1. From germline, CDR1 is SGHTA and CDR2 FQGNSA. CDR3 DNA: TGTGCCAGCAGCTTCACAGGGGTGAACACTGAAGCTTTCTTT. It is translated as CASSFTGVNTEAFF.

The V and J genes are TRBV7-2 and TRBJ2-7; TRBD1 matches 10 bases. This CDR3 contains 14 residues. The germline V gene encodes CDR1 SGHTA and CDR2 FQGNSA. The V gene end was trimmed by 1 base and the J gene end by 6 bases; junction bases not matched to a gene: 3. The CDR3 sequence is CASSLGTGGSEQYF. The CDR3 nucleotides read TGTGCCAGCAGCTTAGGGACAGGGGGTTCCGAGCAGTACTTC. Supplemented by reference TRBV7-2 and TRBJ2-7, the full variable domain reads GAGVSQSPSNKVTEKGKDVELRCDPISGHTALYWYRQSLGQGLEFLIYFQGNSAPDKSGLPSDRFSAERTGGSVSTLTIQRTQQEDSAVYLCASSLGTGGSEQYFGPGTRLTVT.

The rearrangement uses TRBV7-9 and TRBJ1-1; possible D gene TRBD1, 6 bases. The CDR3 length is 14 residues. Germline lookup yields CDR1 SEHNR and CDR2 FQNEAQ (reference sequence). Trimming shortened V by 1 base and J by 3 bases, and 9 bases separated the two germline ends. The CDR3 protein is CASSLVRGDTEAFF. CDR3 DNA sequence: TGTGCCAGCAGCTTAGTCAGGGGCGACACTGAAGCTTTCTTT.

The chain joins TRBV28 to TRBJ1-4; D is possibly TRBD1 (5 bases). Deletions cut 6 bases from V and 8 bases from J, with 13 bases between. The CDR3 contains 13 residues. The germline V gene encodes CDR1 MDHEN and CDR2 SYDVKM. CDR3 coding DNA: TGTGCCAGCAGGAGGGGTTGGCGGGAAAAACTGTTTTTT. This gives the protein CASRRGWREKLFF. Full variable domain (outside the CDR3, taken from reference TRBV28 and TRBJ1-4): DVKVTQSSRYLVKRTGEKVFLECVQDMDHENMFWYRQDPGLGLRLIYFSYDVKMKEKGDIPEGYSVSREKKERFSLILESASTNQTSMYLCASRRGWREKLFFGSGTQLSVL.

This clone was counted a single time. V usage is TRBV19 and J usage is TRBJ1-2; a weak D match, TRBD1 (5 bases). V shed 3 bases and J shed 7 bases, with 12 bases lying between them. This CDR3 has 13 residues. The germline CDR1 and CDR2 sequences are LNHDA and SQIVND (reference sequence). In nucleotides, the CDR3 is TGTGCCAGTAGTATGCAGGGAGGGATTGGCTACACCTTC. This sequence encodes CASSMQGGIGYTF. Together with reference TRBV19 and TRBJ1-2, the CDR3 gives the full variable domain: DGGITQSPKYLFRKEGQNVTLSCEQNLNHDAMYWYRQDPGQGLRLIYYSQIVNDFQKGDIAEGYSVSREKKESFPLTVTSAQKNPTAFYLCASSMQGGIGYTFGSGTRLTVV.

The chain links TRBV12-3 or TRBV12-4 to TRBJ2-4; D ambiguous. The CDR3 totals 12 residues. The germline V and J ends were trimmed by 7 bases and 7 bases, with 11 bases remaining between them. The CDR3 nucleotides are TGTGCCAGCATTGGGATCGGGAACATTCAGTACTTC. This encodes CASIGIGNIQYF.

CDR3 loop: CASSEGATGNTIYF. For the CDR3, the DNA is TGTGCCAGCTCCGAGGGGGCCACTGGAAACACCATATATTTT. The V gene is TRBV18, the J gene TRBJ1-3; TRBD1 agrees at 7 bases. The germline gives CDR1 KGHSH, CDR2 LQKENI. CDR3 length equals 14 residues. V gave up 6 bases and J gave up 2 bases; unmatched junction bases: 4.

This chain links TRBV19 with TRBJ2-7; D is ambiguous. Germline lookup yields CDR1 LNHDA and CDR2 SQIVND (reference sequence). V shed 3 bases and J shed 2 bases, with 14 bases lying between them. This CDR3 has 15 amino acids. Here the CDR3 DNA reads TGTGCCAGTAGTATTATCCCCAGACAACCCTACGAGCAGTACTTC. This sequence encodes CASSIIPRQPYEQYF.

The chain couples TRBV6-5 to TRBJ1-2; weak D call: TRBD1 (6 bases). Germline loops: CDR1 MNHEY, CDR2 SVGAGI. Trimming took 8 bases from V and 0 from J, leaving 10 bases between them. This CDR3 has 13 amino acids. This CDR3 reads CASARTANYGYTF. The CDR3 DNA reads as TGTGCCAGCGCCAGGACAGCTAACTATGGCTACACCTTC.

This clone was picked up one time. The chain is built from TRBV28 and TRBJ2-1; TRBD2 agrees at 11 bases. V lost 1 base to trimming and J lost 9 bases; unmatched junction nucleotides: 8. Germline V gives CDR1 MDHEN, CDR2 SYDVKM. This CDR3 region has 16 residues. CDR3 sequence reads: CASSLLETSGIVEQFF. The CDR3 nucleotides are TGTGCCAGCAGTTTATTAGAGACTAGCGGGATAGTTGAGCAGTTCTTC.

This sequence joins TRBV4-2 and TRBJ2-7; TRBD1 is a possible D gene (5 bases). The ends were cut back, 0 bases at V and 5 bases at J, with 14 bases in the middle. The length of the CDR3 is 15 residues. The germline gives CDR1 LGHNA, CDR2 YNFKEQ. CDR3 in amino acids: CASSQEGRVVNEQYF. In DNA form, the CDR3 reads TGTGCCAGCAGCCAAGAAGGCAGGGTAGTCAACGAGCAGTACTTC.

This chain joins TRBV18 and TRBJ1-2; tentative D call: TRBD1 (6 bases). CDR3 length: 15 residues. From germline, CDR1 is KGHSH and CDR2 LQKENI. The V and J ends lost 8 bases and 5 bases respectively, with 21 bases between them. The CDR3 coding sequence is TGTGCCAGCACCGAGTTGGGGGGCGATCTTTATGGCTACACCTTC. It encodes CASTELGGDLYGYTF.

The chain employs TRBV12-5 and TRBJ1-2; 8 bases fit TRBD1. CDR1 and CDR2 from the germline V gene are LGHNT and FRNRAP. The CDR3 has 15 residues. Trimming took 10 bases from V and 3 from J; bases not matched to a gene: 13. The CDR3 sequence: CATTRTGLKDYGYTF. In DNA form, the CDR3 reads TGTGCTACGACACGGACAGGGCTGAAGGACTATGGCTACACCTTC.

The chain couples TRBV21-1 to TRBJ2-7; the table's D call, TRBD2, has no DNA check behind it. TRBV21-1 is a documented pseudogene. The CDR3 consists of 18 residues. CDR3: CASSHTAASSGGTYEQYF. The CDR3 DNA reads TGTGCCAGCAGCCATACTGCGGCCTCTAGCGGGGGGACCTACGAGCAGTACTTC.

The chain combines TRBV9 with TRBJ1-1; 7 positions agree with TRBD1. Germline V gives CDR1 SGDLS, CDR2 YYNGEE. J gave up 4 bases and V 0 bases, and 3 bases lay outside the gene matches. This CDR3 spans 14 amino acids. The CDR3 nucleotides are TGTGCCAGCAGCGTAGATGGGACAGTCACTGAAGCTTTCTTT. It encodes CASSVDGTVTEAFF.

This rearrangement joins TRBV6-6 to TRBJ2-5; tentatively, D is TRBD2 (7 bases). The V end lost 4 bases, the J end lost 5 bases, and 20 bases lay between the germline ends. Germline V gives CDR1 MNHNY, CDR2 SVGAGI (reference sequence). The CDR3 consists of 16 residues. CDR3 amino acids: CASSSGRLGGPETQYF. The DNA of the CDR3 is TGTGCCAGCAGTTCAGGACGGCTCGGGGGGCCGGAGACCCAGTACTTC.

V usage is TRBV25-1 and J usage is TRBJ1-2, with D unclear. CDR1 is MGHDK and CDR2 is SYGVNS in the germline V gene. CDR3 length equals 12 residues. Trimming took off 3 bases at V and 8 bases at J, with 10 bases between the two ends. This CDR3 reads CASSDPTVGYTF. As DNA, the CDR3 is TGTGCCAGCAGTGACCCGACGGTAGGCTACACCTTC.